Described below is a single T cell receptor (beta chain) sequence and its context. Looked up from germline, CDR1 is MDHEN and CDR2 is SYDVKM. The CDR3 is 17 amino acids. The ends were cut back, 5 bases at V and 6 bases at J, with 22 bases in the middle. The source of the sample is a study of T cell changes during pregnancy in multiple sclerosis. Generated by immunoSEQ multiplex PCR, the TCRdb table keeps only in-frame clones and is missing some. Counted here are some 40,000 clones, 91% occurring once; the ten biggest clones make up roughly 0.45%. The TCR originated in a female donor in good health, enrolled as a control in a pregnancy study. The chain is built from TRBV28 and TRBJ2-2, with D tentatively TRBD1 (6 bases). Here the sequenced sample was CD4+ T cells from peripheral blood mononuclear cells, taken in the third trimester of pregnancy. CDR3: CASSPPLTGAGSGELFF. In nucleotides, the CDR3 is TGTGCCAGCAGTCCCCCGCTGACAGGAGCCGGATCCGGGGAGCTGTTTTTT.